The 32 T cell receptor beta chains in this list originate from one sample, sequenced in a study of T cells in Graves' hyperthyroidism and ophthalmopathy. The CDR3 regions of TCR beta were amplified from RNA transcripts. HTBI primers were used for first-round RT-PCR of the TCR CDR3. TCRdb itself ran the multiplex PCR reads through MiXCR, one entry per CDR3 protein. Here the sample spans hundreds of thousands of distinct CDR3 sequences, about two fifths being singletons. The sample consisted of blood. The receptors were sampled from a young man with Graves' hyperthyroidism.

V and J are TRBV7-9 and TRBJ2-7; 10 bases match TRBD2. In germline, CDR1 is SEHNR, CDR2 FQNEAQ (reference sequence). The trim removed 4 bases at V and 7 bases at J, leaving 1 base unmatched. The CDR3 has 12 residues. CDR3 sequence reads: CASSSLAGEQYF. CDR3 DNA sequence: TGTGCCAGCAGCTCACTAGCGGGAGAGCAGTACTTC.

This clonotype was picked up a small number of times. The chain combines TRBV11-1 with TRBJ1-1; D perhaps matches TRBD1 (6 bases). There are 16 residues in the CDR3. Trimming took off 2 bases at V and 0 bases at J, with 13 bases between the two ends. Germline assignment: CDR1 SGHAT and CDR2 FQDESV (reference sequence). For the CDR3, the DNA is TGTGCCAGCAGCTTAATTAATCAGGGGATGAACACTGAAGCTTTCTTT. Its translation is CASSLINQGMNTEAFF.

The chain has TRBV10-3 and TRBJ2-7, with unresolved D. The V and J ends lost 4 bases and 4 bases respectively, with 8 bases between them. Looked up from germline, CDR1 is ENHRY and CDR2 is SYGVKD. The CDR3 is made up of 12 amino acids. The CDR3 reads CAISGSIYEQYF. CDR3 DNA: TGTGCCATCAGTGGGTCTATATACGAGCAGTACTTC.

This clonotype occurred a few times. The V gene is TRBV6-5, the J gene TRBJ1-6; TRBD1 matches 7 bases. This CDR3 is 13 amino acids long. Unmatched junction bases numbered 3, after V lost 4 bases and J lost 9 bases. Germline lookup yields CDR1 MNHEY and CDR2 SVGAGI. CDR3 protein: CASSSQGVSPLHF. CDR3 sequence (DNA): TGTGCCAGCAGTTCGCAGGGGGTTTCACCCCTCCACTTT.

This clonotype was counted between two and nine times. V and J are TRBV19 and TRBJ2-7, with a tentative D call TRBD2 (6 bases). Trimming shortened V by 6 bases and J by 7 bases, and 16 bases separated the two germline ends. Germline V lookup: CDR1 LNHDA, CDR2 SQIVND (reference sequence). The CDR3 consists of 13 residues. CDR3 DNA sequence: TGTGCCAGTAGCTGGGGGGAAGGTCAAGAGCAGTACTTC. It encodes CASSWGEGQEQYF. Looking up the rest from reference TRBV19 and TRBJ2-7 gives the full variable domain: DGGITQSPKYLFRKEGQNVTLSCEQNLNHDAMYWYRQDPGQGLRLIYYSQIVNDFQKGDIAEGYSVSREKKESFPLTVTSAQKNPTAFYLCASSWGEGQEQYFGPGTRLTVT.

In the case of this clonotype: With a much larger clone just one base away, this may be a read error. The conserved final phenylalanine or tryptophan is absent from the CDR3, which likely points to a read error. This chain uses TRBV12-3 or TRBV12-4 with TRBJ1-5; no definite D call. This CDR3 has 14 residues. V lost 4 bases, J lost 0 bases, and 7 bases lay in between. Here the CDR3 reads CASSYRYSNQPQHL. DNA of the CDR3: TGTGCCAGCAGTTATCGATATAGCAATCAGCCCCAGCATCTT.

CDR3 sequence: CASSTVDPGSGANVLTF. The CDR3 coding sequence is TGTGCCAGCAGCACGGTAGACCCGGGCTCTGGGGCCAACGTCCTGACTTTC. This sequence joins TRBV7-9 and TRBJ2-6; D gene unclear. CDR1 SEHNR and CDR2 FQNEAQ come from the germline V gene (reference sequence). Trimming stripped 5 bases from V and 0 bases from J, with 14 bases between. The CDR3 loop spans 17 amino acids.

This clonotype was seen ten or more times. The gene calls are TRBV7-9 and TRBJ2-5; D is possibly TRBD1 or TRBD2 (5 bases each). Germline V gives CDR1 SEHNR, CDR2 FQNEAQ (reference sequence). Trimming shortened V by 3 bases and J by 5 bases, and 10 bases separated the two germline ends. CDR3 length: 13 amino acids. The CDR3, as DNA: TGTGCCAGCAGCTTGGGGGTGGAGGAGACCCAGTACTTC. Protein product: CASSLGVEETQYF.

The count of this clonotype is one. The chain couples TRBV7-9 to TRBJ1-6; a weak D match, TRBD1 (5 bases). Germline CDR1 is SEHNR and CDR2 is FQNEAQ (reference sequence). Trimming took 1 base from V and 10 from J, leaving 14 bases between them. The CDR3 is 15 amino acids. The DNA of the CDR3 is TGTGCCAGCAGCTTAGTCGGGGCCGGGAACTCACCCCTCCACTTT. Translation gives CASSLVGAGNSPLHF.

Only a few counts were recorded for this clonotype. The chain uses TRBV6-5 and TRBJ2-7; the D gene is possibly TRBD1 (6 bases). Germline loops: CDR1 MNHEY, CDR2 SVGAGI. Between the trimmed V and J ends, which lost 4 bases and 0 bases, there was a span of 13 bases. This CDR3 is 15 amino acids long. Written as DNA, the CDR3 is TGTGCCAGCAGTTTAACCCGGGACAACTCCTACGAGCAGTACTTC. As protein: CASSLTRDNSYEQYF.

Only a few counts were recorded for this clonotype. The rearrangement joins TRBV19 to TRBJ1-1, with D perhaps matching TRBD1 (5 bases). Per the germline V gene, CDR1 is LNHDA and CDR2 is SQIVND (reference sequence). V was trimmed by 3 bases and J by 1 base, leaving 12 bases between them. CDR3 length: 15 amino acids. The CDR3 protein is CASSIPRDGNTEAFF. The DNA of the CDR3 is TGTGCCAGTAGTATCCCCCGGGACGGGAACACTGAAGCTTTCTTT.

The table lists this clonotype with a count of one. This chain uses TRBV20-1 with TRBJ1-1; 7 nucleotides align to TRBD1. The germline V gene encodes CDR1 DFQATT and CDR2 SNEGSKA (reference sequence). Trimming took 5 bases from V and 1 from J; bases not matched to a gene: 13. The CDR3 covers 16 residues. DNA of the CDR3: TGCAGTGCTGGCCCGCAGGGGGTCCCGAGGAACACTGAAGCTTTCTTT. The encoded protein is CSAGPQGVPRNTEAFF.

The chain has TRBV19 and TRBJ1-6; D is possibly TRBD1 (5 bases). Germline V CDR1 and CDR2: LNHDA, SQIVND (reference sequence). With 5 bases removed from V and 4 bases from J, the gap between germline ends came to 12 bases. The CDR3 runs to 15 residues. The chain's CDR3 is CASSAQGDYNSPLHF. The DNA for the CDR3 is TGTGCCAGTAGTGCCCAGGGAGATTATAATTCACCCCTCCACTTT.

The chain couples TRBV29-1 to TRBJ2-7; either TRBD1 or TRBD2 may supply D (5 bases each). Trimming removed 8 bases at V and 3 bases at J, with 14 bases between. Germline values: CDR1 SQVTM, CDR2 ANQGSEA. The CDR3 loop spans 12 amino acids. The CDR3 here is CSLEGTLYEQYF. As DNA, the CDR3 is TGCAGCTTAGAGGGGACCCTCTACGAGCAGTACTTC.

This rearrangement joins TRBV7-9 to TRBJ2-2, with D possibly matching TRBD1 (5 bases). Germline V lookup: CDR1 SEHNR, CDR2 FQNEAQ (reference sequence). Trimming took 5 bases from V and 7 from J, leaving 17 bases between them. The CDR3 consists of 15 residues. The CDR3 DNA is TGTGCCAGCAGCCCTCCTGGGGCAGGGATCGGGGAGCTGTTTTTT. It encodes CASSPPGAGIGELFF.

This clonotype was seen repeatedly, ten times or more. This CDR3 is CASSRQFNEKLFF. Written as DNA, the CDR3 is TGTGCCAGCAGCCGGCAGTTTAATGAAAAACTGTTTTTT. The gene calls are TRBV14 and TRBJ1-4, with D uncertain. The CDR3 covers 13 residues. The V end lost 4 bases, the J end lost 4 bases, and 7 bases lay between the germline ends. The germline V gene encodes CDR1 SGHDN and CDR2 FVKESK.

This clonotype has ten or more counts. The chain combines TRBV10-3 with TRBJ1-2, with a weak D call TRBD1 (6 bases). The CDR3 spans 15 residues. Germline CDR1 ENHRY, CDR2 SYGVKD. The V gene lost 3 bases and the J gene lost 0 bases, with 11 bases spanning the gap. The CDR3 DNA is TGTGCCATCAGTGACCCCGGACAGACTAACTATGGCTACACCTTC. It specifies CAISDPGQTNYGYTF.

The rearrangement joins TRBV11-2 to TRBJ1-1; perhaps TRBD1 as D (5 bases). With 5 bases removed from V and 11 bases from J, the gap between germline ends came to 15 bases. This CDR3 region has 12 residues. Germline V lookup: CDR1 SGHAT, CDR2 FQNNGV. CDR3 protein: CASSPGGYEAFF. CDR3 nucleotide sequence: TGTGCCAGCAGCCCGGGGGGGTACGAGGCTTTCTTT. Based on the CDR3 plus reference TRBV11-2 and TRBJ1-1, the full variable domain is EAGVAQSPRYKIIEKRQSVAFWCNPISGHATLYWYQQILGQGPKLLIQFQNNGVVDDSQLPKDRFSAERLKGVDSTLKIQPAKLEDSAVYLCASSPGGYEAFFGQGTRLTVV.

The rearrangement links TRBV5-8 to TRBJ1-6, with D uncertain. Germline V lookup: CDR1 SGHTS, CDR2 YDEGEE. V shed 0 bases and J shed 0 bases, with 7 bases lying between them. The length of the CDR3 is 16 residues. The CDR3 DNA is TGTGCCAGCAGCTTGGAGCGAGGCTCCTATAATTCACCCCTCCACTTT. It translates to CASSLERGSYNSPLHF. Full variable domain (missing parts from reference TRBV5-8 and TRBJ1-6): EAGVTQSPTHLIKTRGQQATLRCSPISGHTSVYWYQQALGLGLQFLLWYDEGEERNRGNFPPRFSGRQFPNYSSELNVNALELEDSALYLCASSLERGSYNSPLHFGNGTRLTVT.

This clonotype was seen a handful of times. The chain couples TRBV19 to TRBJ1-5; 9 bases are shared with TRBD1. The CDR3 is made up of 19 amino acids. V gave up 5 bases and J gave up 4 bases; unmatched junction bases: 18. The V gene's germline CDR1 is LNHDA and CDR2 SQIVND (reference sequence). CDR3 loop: CASSFFDRGFLDGNQPQHF. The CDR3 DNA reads TGTGCCAGTAGTTTTTTCGACAGGGGGTTCTTGGATGGTAATCAGCCCCAGCATTTT.

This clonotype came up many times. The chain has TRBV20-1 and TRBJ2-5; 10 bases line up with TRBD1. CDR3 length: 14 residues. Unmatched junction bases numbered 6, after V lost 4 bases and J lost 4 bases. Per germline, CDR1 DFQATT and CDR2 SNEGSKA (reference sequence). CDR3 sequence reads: CSANRDRGIETQYF. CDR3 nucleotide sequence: TGCAGTGCTAATCGGGACAGGGGAATAGAGACCCAGTACTTC.

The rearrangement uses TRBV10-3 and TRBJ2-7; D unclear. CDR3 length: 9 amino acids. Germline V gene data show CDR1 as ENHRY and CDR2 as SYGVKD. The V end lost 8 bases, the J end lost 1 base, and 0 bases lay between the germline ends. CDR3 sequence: CAISYEQYF. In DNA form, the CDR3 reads TGTGCCATCTCCTACGAGCAGTACTTC.

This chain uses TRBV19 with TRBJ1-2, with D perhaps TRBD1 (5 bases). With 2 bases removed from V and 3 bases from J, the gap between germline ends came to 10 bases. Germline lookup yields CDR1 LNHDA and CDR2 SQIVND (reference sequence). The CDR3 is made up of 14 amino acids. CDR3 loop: CASSIRGVDYGYTF. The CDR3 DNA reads TGTGCCAGTAGTATAAGAGGGGTCGACTATGGCTACACCTTC.

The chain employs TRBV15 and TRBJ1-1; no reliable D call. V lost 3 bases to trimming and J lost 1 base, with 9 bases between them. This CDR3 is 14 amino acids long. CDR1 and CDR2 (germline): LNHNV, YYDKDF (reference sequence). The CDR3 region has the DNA TGTGCCACCAGCAGCTTGACGGCGAACACTGAAGCTTTCTTT. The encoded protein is CATSSLTANTEAFF.

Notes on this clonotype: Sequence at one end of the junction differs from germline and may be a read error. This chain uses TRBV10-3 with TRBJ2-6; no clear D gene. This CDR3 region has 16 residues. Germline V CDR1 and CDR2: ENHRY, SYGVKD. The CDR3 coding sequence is TGTGCCAGCAGTGTGTCAGGCCTTGGCGGGGCCAACGTCCTGACTTTC. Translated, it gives CASSVSGLGGANVLTF.

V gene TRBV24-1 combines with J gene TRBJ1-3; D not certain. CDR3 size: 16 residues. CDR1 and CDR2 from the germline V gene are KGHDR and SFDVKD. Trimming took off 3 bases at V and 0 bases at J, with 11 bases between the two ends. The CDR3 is CATSDPGLDSGNTIYF. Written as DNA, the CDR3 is TGTGCCACCAGTGATCCAGGACTTGACTCTGGAAACACCATATATTTT.

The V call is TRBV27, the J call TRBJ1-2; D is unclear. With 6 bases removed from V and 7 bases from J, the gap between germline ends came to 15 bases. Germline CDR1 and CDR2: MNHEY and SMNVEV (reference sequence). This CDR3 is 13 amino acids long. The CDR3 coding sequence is TGTGCCAGCAGGCGGATGCCGTGGCCTGGCTACACCTTC. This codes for CASRRMPWPGYTF.

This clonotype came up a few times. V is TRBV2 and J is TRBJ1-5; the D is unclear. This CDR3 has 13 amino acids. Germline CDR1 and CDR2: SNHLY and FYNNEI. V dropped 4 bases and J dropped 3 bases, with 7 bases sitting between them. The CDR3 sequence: CASSGRLNQPQHF. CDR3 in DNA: TGTGCCAGCAGTGGACGGCTCAATCAGCCCCAGCATTTT.

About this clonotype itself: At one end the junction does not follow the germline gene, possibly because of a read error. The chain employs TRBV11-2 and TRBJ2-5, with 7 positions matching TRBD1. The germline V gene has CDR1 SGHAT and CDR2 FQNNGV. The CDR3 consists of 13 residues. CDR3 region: CASSFDREETRYF. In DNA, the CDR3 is TGTGCCAGCAGCTTTGACAGGGAAGAGACCCGGTACTTC.

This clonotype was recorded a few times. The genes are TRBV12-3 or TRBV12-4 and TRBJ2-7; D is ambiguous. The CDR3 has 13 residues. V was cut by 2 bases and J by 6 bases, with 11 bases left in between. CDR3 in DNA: TGTGCCAGCAGTTTATTCAGTAGCAGCGAGCAGTACTTC. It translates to CASSLFSSSEQYF.

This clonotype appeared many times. The CDR3 is CASSVEGGGHQETQYF. The CDR3 nucleotides read TGTGCCAGCAGCGTAGAGGGCGGGGGGCACCAAGAGACCCAGTACTTC. The chain couples TRBV9 to TRBJ2-5, with 8 positions matching TRBD2. Germline V CDR1 and CDR2: SGDLS, YYNGEE. The junction had 4 bases not matched to a gene; V was cut back by 0 bases and J by 0 bases. The CDR3 has 16 amino acids.

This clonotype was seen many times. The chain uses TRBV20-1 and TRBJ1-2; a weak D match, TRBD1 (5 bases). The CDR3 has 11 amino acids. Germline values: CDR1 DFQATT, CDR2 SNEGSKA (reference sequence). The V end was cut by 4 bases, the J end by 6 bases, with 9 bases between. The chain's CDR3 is CSAMGTNGYTF. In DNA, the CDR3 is TGCAGTGCTATGGGGACCAATGGCTACACCTTC.